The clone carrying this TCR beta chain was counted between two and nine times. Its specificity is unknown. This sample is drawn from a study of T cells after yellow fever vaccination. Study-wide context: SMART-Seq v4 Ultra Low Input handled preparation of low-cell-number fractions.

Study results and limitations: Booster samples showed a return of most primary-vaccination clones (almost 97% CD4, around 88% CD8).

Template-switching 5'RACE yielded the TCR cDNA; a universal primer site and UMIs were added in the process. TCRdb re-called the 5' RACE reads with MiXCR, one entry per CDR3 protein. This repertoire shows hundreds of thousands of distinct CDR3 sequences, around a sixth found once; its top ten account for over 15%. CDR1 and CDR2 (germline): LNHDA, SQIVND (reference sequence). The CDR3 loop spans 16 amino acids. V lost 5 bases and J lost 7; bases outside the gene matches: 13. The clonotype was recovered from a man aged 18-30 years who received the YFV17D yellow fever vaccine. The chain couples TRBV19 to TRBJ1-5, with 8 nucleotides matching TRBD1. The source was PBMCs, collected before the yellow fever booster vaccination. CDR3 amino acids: CASSGPGQAPRQPQHF. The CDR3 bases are TGTGCCAGTAGTGGGCCGGGACAGGCCCCACGGCAGCCCCAGCATTTT.